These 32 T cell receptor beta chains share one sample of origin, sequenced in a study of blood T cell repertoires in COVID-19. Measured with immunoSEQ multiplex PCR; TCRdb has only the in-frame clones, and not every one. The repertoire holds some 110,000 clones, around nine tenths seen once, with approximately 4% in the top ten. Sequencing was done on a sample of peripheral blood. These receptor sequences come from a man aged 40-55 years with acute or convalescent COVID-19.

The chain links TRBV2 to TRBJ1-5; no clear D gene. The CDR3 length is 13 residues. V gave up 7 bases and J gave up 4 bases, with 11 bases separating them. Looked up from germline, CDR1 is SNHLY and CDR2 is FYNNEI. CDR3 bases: TGTGCCAGCACGCGCAGGCCTAATCAGCCCCAGCATTTT. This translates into CASTRRPNQPQHF.

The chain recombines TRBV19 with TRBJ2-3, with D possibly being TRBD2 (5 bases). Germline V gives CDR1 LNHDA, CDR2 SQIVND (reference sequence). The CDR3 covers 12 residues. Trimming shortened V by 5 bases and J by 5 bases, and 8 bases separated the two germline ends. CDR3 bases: TGTGCCAGTAGTCCCCGGGGAGATACGCAGTATTTT. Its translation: CASSPRGDTQYF.

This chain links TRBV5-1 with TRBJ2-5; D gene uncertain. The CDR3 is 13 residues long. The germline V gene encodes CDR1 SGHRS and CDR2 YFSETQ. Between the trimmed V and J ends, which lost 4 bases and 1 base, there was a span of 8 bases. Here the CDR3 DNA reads TGCGCCAGCAGCGCAGACATCCAAGAGACCCAGTACTTC. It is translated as CASSADIQETQYF.

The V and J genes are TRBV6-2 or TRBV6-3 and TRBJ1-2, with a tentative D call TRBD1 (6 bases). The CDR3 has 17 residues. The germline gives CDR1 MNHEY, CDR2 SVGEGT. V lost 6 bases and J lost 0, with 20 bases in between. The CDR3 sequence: CASSHDRSYVTNYGYTF. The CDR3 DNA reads TGTGCCAGCAGCCACGACAGGTCGTACGTGACTAACTATGGCTACACCTTC.

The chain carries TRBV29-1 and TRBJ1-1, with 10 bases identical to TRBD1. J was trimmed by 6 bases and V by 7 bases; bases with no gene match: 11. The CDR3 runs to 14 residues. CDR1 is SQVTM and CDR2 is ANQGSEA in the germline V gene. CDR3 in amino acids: CSATSPDRGPEAFF. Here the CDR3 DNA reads TGCAGCGCTACCTCCCCCGACAGGGGGCCTGAAGCTTTCTTT.

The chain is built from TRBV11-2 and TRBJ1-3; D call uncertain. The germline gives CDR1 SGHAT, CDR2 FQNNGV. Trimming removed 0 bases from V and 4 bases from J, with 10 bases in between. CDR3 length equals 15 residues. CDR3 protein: CASSLDVGVGNTIYF. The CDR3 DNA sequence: TGTGCCAGCAGCTTAGACGTTGGAGTCGGAAACACCATATATTTT.

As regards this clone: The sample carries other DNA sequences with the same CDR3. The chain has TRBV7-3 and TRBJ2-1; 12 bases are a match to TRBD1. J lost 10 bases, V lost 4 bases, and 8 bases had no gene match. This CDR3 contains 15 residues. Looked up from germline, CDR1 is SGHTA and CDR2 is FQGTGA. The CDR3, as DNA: TGTGCCAGCAGCTCCCGGGACAGGGGGCTGAGCGAGCAGTTCTTC. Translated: CASSSRDRGLSEQFF. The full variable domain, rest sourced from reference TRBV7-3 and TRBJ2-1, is GAGVSQTPSNKVTEKGKYVELRCDPISGHTALYWYRQSLGQGPEFLIYFQGTGAADDSGLPNDRFFAVRPEGSVSTLKIQRTERGDSAVYLCASSSRDRGLSEQFFGPGTRLTVL.

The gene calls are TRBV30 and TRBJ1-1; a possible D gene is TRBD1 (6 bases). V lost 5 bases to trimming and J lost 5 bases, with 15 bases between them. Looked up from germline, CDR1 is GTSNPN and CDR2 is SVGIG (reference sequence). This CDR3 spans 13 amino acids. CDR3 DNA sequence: TGTGCCTGGGAGCAGGGGCGCATGACTGAAGCTTTCTTT. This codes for CAWEQGRMTEAFF.

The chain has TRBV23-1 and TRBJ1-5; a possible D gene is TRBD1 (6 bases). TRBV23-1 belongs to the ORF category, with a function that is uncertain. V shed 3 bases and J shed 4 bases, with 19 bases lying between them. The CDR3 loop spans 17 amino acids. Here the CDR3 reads CASSHGSRGQPNQPQHF. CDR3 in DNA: TGCGCCAGCAGTCATGGGAGCCGAGGACAGCCGAATCAGCCCCAGCATTTT.

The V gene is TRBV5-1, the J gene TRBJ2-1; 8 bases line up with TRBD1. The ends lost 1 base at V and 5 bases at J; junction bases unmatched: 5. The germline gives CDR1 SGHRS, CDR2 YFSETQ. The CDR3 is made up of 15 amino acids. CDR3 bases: TGCGCCAGCAGCTTGAGGGGACAGGCGGACAATGAGCAGTTCTTC. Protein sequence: CASSLRGQADNEQFF.

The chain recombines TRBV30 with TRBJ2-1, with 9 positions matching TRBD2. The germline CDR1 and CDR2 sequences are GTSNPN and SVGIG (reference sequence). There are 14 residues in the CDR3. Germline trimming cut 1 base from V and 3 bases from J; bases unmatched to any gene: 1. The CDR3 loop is CAWSETSGYNEQFF. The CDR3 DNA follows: TGTGCCTGGAGTGAGACTAGCGGCTACAATGAGCAGTTCTTC. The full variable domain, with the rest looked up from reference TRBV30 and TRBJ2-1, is SQTIHQWPATLVQPVGSPLSLECTVEGTSNPNLYWYRQAAGRGLQLLFYSVGIGQISSEVPQNLSASRPQDRQFILSSKKLLLSDSGFYLCAWSETSGYNEQFFGPGTRLTVL.

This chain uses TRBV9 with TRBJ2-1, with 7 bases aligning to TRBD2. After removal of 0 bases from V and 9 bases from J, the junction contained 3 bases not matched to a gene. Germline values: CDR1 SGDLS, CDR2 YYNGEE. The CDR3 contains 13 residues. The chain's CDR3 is CASSVAGGVEQFF. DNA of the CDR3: TGTGCCAGCAGCGTAGCTGGGGGGGTTGAGCAGTTCTTC.

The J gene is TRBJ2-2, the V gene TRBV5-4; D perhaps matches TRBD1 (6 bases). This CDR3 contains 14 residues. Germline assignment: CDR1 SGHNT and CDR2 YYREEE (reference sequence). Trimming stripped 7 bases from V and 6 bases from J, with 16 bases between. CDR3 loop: CASLNQGRSGELFF. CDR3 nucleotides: TGTGCCAGCTTAAACCAGGGGAGATCCGGGGAGCTGTTTTTT.

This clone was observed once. This chain's CDR3 is CASSLAGGLLYEQYF. DNA of the CDR3: TGTGCCAGCAGCTTAGCGGGAGGGCTTCTCTACGAGCAGTACTTC. This chain uses TRBV7-8 with TRBJ2-7; 7 positions agree with TRBD2. The length of the CDR3 is 15 residues. With 0 bases clipped from V and 3 bases from J, the junction kept 5 bases outside the gene matches. Germline V gene data show CDR1 as SGHVS and CDR2 as FQNEAQ.

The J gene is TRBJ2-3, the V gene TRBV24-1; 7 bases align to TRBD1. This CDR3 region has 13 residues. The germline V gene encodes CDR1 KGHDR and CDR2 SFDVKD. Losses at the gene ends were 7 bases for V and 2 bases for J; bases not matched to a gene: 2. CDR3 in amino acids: CATRDRNTDTQYF. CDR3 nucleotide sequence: TGTGCCACCAGGGACAGGAACACAGATACGCAGTATTTT.

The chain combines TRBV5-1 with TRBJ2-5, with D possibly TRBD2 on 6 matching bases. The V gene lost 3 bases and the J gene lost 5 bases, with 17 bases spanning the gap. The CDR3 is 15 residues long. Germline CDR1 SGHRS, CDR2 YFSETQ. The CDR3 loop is CASSYDLAGRETQYF. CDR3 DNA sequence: TGCGCCAGCAGCTATGATCTGGCGGGACGGGAGACCCAGTACTTC. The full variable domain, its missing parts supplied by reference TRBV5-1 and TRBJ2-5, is KAGVTQTPRYLIKTRGQQVTLSCSPISGHRSVSWYQQTPGQGLQFLFEYFSETQRNKGNFPGRFSGRQFSNSRSEMNVSTLELGDSALYLCASSYDLAGRETQYFGPGTRLLVL.

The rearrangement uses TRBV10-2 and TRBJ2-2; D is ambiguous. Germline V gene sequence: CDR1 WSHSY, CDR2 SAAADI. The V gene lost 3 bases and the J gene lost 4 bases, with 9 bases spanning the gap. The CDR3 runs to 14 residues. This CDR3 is CASSERSTTGELFF. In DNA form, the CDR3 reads TGCGCCAGCAGTGAAAGGAGTACCACCGGGGAGCTGTTTTTT.

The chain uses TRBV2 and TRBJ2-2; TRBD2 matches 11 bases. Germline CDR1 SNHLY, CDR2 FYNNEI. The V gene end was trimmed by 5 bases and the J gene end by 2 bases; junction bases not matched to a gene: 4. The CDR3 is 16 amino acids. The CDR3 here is CASSQTSGSNTGELFF. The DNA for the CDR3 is TGTGCCAGCAGTCAAACTAGCGGGAGTAACACCGGGGAGCTGTTTTTT.

DNA of the CDR3: TGTGCCAGCAGTGAGCCGGGGGGCCACACTGAAGCTTTCTTT. It translates to CASSEPGGHTEAFF. The genes are TRBV25-1 and TRBJ1-1; tentative D call: TRBD1 (6 bases). The CDR3 extends over 14 amino acids. Germline V gene data show CDR1 as MGHDK and CDR2 as SYGVNS. V lost 3 bases to trimming and J lost 3 bases, with 11 bases between them.

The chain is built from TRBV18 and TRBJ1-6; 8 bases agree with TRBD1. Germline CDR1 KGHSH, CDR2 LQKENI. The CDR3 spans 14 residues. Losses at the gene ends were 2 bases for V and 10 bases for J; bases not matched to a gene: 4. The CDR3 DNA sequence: TGTGCCAGCTCACCAAGACAGGGGATCTCACCCCTCCACTTT. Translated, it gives CASSPRQGISPLHF. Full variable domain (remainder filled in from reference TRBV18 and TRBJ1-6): NAGVMQNPRHLVRRRGQEARLRCSPMKGHSHVYWYRQLPEEGLKFMVYLQKENIIDESGMPKERFSAEFPKEGPSILRIQQVVRGDSAAYFCASSPRQGISPLHFGNGTRLTVT.

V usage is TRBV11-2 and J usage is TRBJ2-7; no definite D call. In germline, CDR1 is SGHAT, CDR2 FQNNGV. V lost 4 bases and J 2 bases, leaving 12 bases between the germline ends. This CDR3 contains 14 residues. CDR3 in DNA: TGTGCCAGCAGCTCACCCCTCACAACCTACGAGCAGTACTTC. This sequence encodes CASSSPLTTYEQYF. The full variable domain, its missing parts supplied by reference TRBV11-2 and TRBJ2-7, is EAGVAQSPRYKIIEKRQSVAFWCNPISGHATLYWYQQILGQGPKLLIQFQNNGVVDDSQLPKDRFSAERLKGVDSTLKIQPAKLEDSAVYLCASSSPLTTYEQYFGPGTRLTVT.

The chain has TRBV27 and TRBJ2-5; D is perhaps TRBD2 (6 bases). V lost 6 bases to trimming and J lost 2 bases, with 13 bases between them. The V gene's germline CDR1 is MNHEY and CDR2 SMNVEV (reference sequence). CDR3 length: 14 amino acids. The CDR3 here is CASRRVAGQETQYF. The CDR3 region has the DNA TGTGCCAGCAGACGGGTGGCGGGACAAGAGACCCAGTACTTC.

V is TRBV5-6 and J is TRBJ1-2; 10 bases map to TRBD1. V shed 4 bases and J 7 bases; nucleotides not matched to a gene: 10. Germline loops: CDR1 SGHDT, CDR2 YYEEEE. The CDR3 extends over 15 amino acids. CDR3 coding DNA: TGTGCCAGCAGCGGAGGTGGACAGGGGGAGAGTGGCTACACCTTC. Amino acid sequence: CASSGGGQGESGYTF. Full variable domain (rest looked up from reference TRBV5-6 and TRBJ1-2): DAGVTQSPTHLIKTRGQQVTLRCSPKSGHDTVSWYQQALGQGPQFIFQYYEEEERQRGNFPDRFSGHQFPNYSSELNVNALLLGDSALYLCASSGGGQGESGYTFGSGTRLTVV.

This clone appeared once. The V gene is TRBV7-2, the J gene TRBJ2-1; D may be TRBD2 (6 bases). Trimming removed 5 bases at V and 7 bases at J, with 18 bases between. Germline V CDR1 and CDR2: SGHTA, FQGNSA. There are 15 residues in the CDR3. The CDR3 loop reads CASSQPLWRANEQFF. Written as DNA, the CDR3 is TGTGCCAGCAGCCAACCCCTATGGAGGGCTAATGAGCAGTTCTTC.

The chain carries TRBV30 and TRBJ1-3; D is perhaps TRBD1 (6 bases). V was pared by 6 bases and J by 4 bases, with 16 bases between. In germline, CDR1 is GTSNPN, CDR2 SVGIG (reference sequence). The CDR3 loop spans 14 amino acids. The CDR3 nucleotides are TGTGCCTGTTCTCCAGGGGAGTCCGGAAACACCATATATTTT. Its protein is CACSPGESGNTIYF.

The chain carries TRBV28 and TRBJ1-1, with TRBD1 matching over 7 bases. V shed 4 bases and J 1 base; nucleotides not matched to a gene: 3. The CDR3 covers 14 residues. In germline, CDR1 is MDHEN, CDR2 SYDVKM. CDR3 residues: CASSYGTANTEAFF. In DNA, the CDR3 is TGTGCCAGCAGTTACGGGACAGCGAACACTGAAGCTTTCTTT.

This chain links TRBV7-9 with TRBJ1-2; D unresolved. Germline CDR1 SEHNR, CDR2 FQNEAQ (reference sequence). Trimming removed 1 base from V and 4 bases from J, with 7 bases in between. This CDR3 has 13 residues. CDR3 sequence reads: CASSLDSSYGYTF. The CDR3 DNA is TGTGCCAGCAGCTTAGACTCTAGCTATGGCTACACCTTC. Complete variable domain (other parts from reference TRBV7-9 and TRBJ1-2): DTGVSQNPRHKITKRGQNVTFRCDPISEHNRLYWYRQTLGQGPEFLTYFQNEAQLEKSRLLSDRFSAERPKGSFSTLEIQRTEQGDSAMYLCASSLDSSYGYTFGSGTRLTVV.

The CDR3 DNA is TGCAGCGTTGATGCAGATGGAAACACCATATATTTT. Translating it yields CSVDADGNTIYF. J is TRBJ1-3 and V is TRBV29-1; D gene ambiguous. Germline CDR1 reads SQVTM; CDR2 reads ANQGSEA. With 3 bases removed from V and 3 bases from J, the gap between germline ends came to 6 bases. The CDR3 runs to 12 residues.

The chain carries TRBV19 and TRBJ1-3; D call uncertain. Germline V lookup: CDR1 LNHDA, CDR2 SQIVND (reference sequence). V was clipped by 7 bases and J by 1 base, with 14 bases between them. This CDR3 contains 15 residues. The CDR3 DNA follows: TGTGCCAGTATTGCCTCCCGCGGGTCTGGAAACACCATATATTTT. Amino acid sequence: CASIASRGSGNTIYF.

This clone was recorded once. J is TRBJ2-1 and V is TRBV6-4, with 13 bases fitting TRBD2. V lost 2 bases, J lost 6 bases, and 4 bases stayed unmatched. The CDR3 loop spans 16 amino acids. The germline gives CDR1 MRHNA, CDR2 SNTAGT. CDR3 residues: CASSDGRTSGSNEQFF. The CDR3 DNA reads TGTGCCAGCAGTGACGGCAGGACTAGCGGGAGCAATGAGCAGTTCTTC.

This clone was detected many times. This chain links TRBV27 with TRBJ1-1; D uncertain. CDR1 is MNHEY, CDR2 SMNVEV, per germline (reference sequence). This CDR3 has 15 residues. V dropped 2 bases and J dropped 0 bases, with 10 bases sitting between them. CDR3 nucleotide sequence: TGTGCCAGCAGTTTACGGGGTTTGATGAACACTGAAGCTTTCTTT. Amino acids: CASSLRGLMNTEAFF.

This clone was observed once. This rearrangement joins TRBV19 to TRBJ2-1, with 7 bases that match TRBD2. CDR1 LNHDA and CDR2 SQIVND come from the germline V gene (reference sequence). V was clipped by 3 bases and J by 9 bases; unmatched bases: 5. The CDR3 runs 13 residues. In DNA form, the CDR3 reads TGTGCCAGTAGTATGAGGGGAGGGCTTGAGCAGTTCTTC. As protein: CASSMRGGLEQFF.